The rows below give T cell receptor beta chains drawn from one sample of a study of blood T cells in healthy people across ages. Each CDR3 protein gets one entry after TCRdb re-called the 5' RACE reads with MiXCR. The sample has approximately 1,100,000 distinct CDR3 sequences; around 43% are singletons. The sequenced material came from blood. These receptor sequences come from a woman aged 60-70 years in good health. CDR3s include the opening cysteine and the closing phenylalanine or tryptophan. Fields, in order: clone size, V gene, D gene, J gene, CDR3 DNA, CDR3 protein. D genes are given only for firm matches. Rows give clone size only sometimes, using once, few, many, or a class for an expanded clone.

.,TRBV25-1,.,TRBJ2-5,TGTGCCAGCAGCCCGGTGACTACCCAAGAGACCCAGTACTTC,CASSPVTTQETQYF
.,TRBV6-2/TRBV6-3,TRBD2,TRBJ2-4,TGTGCCAGCAGTTACGTGCGGGGGACGTGGGAGTACTTC,CASSYVRGTWEYF
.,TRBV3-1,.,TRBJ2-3,TGTGCCAGCAGCCCCCACCAACCGGGGGATACGCAGTATTTT,CASSPHQPGDTQYF
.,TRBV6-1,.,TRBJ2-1,TGTGCCAGCAGTTGGTTGTCAGGGGAAAATGAGCAGTTCTTC,CASSWLSGENEQFF
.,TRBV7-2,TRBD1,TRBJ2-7,TGTGCCAGCAGCAGTCCGACAGGGGGAGCCCGAACCCAGTACTTC,CASSSPTGGARTQYF
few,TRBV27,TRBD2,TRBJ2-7,TGTGCCAGCAAGTTAGCGGGAGGGCTTTTCTACGAGCAGTACTTC,CASKLAGGLFYEQYF
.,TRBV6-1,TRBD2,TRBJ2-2,TGTGCCAGCAGGCCCCTAGCGGGAGGCCCGAACACCGGGGAGCTGTTTTTT,CASRPLAGGPNTGELFF
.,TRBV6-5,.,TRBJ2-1,TGTGCCACCAGGGGGGATGAGCAGTTCTTC,CATRGDEQFF
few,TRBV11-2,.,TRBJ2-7,TGTGCCAGCAGCTTCGGGCAGGAGTTCTACGAGCAGTACTTC,CASSFGQEFYEQYF
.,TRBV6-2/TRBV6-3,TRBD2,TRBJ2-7,TGTGCCAGCAGTTACCCTAGCGGGAGGTATATAGACGAGCAGTACTTC,CASSYPSGRYIDEQYF
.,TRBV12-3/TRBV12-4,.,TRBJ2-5,TGTGCCAGCTGTCAGGGCCAAGAGACCCAGTACTTC,CASCQGQETQYF
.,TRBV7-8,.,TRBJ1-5,TGTGCCAGCAGCTTAGCAACAGGCAATCAGCCCCAGCATTTT,CASSLATGNQPQHF
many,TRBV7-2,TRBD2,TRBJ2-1,TGTGCCAGCAGCAGAGCGGGAGCGGCCTACAATGAGCAGTTCTTC,CASSRAGAAYNEQFF
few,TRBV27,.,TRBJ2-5,TGTGCCAGCAGTTTATTGGCCACAGTACGAGAGACCCAGTACTTC,CASSLLATVRETQYF
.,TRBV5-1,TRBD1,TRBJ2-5,TGCGCCAGCAGCGTGACAGGGGGCCGTTATGAGCAGTACTTC,CASSVTGGRYEQYF
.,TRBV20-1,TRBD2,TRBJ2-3,TGCAGTGCTAGTGCACTAGCGGGAGTGGGGGATACGCAGTATTTT,CSASALAGVGDTQYF
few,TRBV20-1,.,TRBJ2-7,TGCAGTGCTGCCCGGGACCGATACGAGCAGTACTTC,CSAARDRYEQYF
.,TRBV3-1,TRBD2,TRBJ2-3,TGTGCCAGCAGCGCAGCGGTCCTAGCGGGGGCGAGAGGTACGCAGTATTTT,CASSAAVLAGARGTQYF
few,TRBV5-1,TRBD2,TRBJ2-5,TGCGCCAGCAGCCGAGGGACTAGCGGATTTCGGGAGCAGTACTTC,CASSRGTSGFREQYF
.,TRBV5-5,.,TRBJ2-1,TGTGCCAGCAGCTTCCCGGGACTGGCCTTCAATGAGCAGTTCTTC,CASSFPGLAFNEQFF
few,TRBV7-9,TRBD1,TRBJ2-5,TGTGCCAGCAGCTCGTTACAGGGGGCAAGTGTATTTGAGACCCAGTACTTC,CASSSLQGASVFETQYF
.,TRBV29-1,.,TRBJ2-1,TGCAGCGCCATAAGGGGCACCTCCTACAATGAGCAGTTCTTC,CSAIRGTSYNEQFF
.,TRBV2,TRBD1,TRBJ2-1,TGTGCCAGCAGAGGGGTACCGGGACAGGGCTACAATGAGCAGTTCTTC,CASRGVPGQGYNEQFF